The 25 T cell receptor beta chains below come from one sample, sequenced in a study of T-cell reconstitution after alpha-beta-depleted transplantation in children. For TCRbeta, the library was prepared with unique molecular identifiers. From the PCR reads, TCRdb called clonotypes with MiXCR, one entry per CDR3 protein. The sample includes a few hundred thousand distinct CDR3 sequences, around 10% of them seen just once. Sequencing was performed on peripheral blood, taken 180 days after TCRalphabeta/CD19-depleted stem cell transplant. These receptors all stem from a male patient aged 2 to 9 who had a stem cell transplant for chronic granulomatous disease, so the T cells may come from the graft donor.

The sample holds many counts of this clonotype. The chain carries TRBV18 and TRBJ2-2; 7 bases fit TRBD2. CDR1 is KGHSH, CDR2 LQKENI, per germline. This CDR3 is built from 16 residues. J gave up 0 bases and V 5 bases, and 6 bases lay outside the gene matches. The CDR3 bases are TGTGCCAGCTCAGCGGCTAGCGGAGCGAACACCGGGGAGCTGTTTTTT. Translation gives CASSAASGANTGELFF.

This clonotype was picked up many times. The rearrangement links TRBV12-3 or TRBV12-4 to TRBJ2-3; D gene unclear. The CDR3 has 13 amino acids. V was pared by 7 bases and J by 2 bases, with 10 bases between. CDR3 sequence (DNA): TGTGCCAGCACCCGACGGACCACAGATACGCAGTATTTT. It translates to CASTRRTTDTQYF.

This clonotype was observed at least ten times. The V and J genes are TRBV7-2 and TRBJ2-2; 9 positions agree with TRBD2. Germline trimming cut 5 bases from V and 5 bases from J; bases unmatched to any gene: 9. Germline lookup yields CDR1 SGHTA and CDR2 FQGNSA. CDR3 length equals 16 residues. The chain's CDR3 is CASSGGGAPRTGELFF. The CDR3 DNA reads as TGTGCCAGCAGCGGCGGGGGGGCCCCTCGTACCGGGGAGCTGTTTTTT.

In this sample, this clonotype turned up many times. The chain has TRBV2 and TRBJ2-1; tentatively, D is TRBD1 (5 bases). Between the trimmed V and J ends, which lost 6 bases and 9 bases, there was a span of 15 bases. CDR3 length equals 13 residues. Germline V gene sequence: CDR1 SNHLY, CDR2 FYNNEI. CDR3 coding DNA: TGTGCCAGCAGGGAGACAGTCGGCACTGAGCAGTTCTTC. Protein: CASRETVGTEQFF. The variable domain in full, with the rest retrieved from reference TRBV2 and TRBJ2-1, is EPEVTQTPSHQVTQMGQEVILRCVPISNHLYFYWYRQILGQKVEFLVSFYNNEISEKSEIFDDQFSVERPDGSNFTLKIRSTKLEDSAMYFCASRETVGTEQFFGPGTRLTVL.

The table lists this clonotype with many counts. This CDR3 reads CASSPSGLASGNEQFF. The CDR3 DNA reads as TGTGCCAGCAGCCCCAGCGGTTTGGCCTCGGGGAATGAGCAGTTCTTC. The V call is TRBV7-6, the J call TRBJ2-1, with D tentatively TRBD2 (5 bases). V lost 5 bases, J lost 7 bases, and 21 bases lay in between. CDR3 length: 16 amino acids. Germline lookup yields CDR1 SGHVS and CDR2 FNYEAQ.

At least ten counts were recorded for this clonotype. The chain combines TRBV6-1 with TRBJ1-2; 8 nucleotides agree with TRBD1. This CDR3 has 14 amino acids. The J segment lost 4 bases and the V segment lost 6 bases, leaving 7 bases of the junction unmatched. Germline values: CDR1 MNHNS, CDR2 SASEGT. The CDR3 bases are TGTGCCAGCAGAGATACCGGGACAGGCTATGGCTACACCTTC. This codes for CASRDTGTGYGYTF.

The chain uses TRBV14 and TRBJ1-3; no reliable D call. The CDR3 totals 15 residues. V gave up 3 bases and J gave up 1 base, with 10 bases separating them. Germline V lookup: CDR1 SGHDN, CDR2 FVKESK. The DNA of the CDR3 is TGTGCCAGCAGCCAGTTGAGACAATCTGGAAACACCATATATTTT. Translated, it gives CASSQLRQSGNTIYF.

Concerning this clonotype itself: This clone may be a read error of a much larger clone one base away. This chain uses TRBV20-1 with TRBJ1-5; weak D call: TRBD1 (6 bases). CDR3 length: 13 residues. Germline V gives CDR1 DFQATT, CDR2 SNEGSKA (reference sequence). The CDR3 nucleotides are TGCAGTGCTGGGGGGGCAGGCAATCACCCCCAGCATTTT. This gives the protein CSAGGAGNHPQHF.

The sample holds many counts of this clonotype. The chain joins TRBV27 to TRBJ2-1; D not certain. The CDR3 loop spans 12 amino acids. Trimming removed 10 bases at V and 9 bases at J, with 16 bases between. Germline V lookup: CDR1 MNHEY, CDR2 SMNVEV (reference sequence). The CDR3 DNA follows: TGTGCCACCGCGGAGCCGGCCAGTGAGCAGTTCTTC. Encoded protein: CATAEPASEQFF.

This clonotype was seen repeatedly, ten times or more. This chain links TRBV28 with TRBJ1-2; D gene unclear. Trimming left V 2 bases short and J 4 bases short, with 8 bases between. The CDR3 extends over 13 amino acids. Germline values: CDR1 MDHEN, CDR2 SYDVKM. CDR3 nucleotides: TGTGCCAGCAGTTTAAGCGGACTCTATGGCTACACCTTC. As protein: CASSLSGLYGYTF.

This clonotype was detected only a few times. The J gene is TRBJ2-1, the V gene TRBV24-1, with TRBD2 matching 10 bases. V trimming: 3 bases; J trimming: 14 bases; junction bases outside the gene matches: 6. Germline-derived CDR1 and CDR2 are KGHDR and SFDVKD. The CDR3 length is 13 residues. In nucleotides, the CDR3 is TGTGCCACCAGTGATCCCGGGACTAGCGCAAAGTTCTTC. Its translation: CATSDPGTSAKFF.

Ten or more counts support this clonotype. CDR3 sequence reads: CASSPLAGYRSYEQYF. CDR3 nucleotide sequence: TGTGCCAGCAGTCCTCTAGCGGGATACCGCTCCTACGAGCAGTACTTC. J is TRBJ2-7 and V is TRBV28; 9 positions agree with TRBD2. The J segment lost 0 bases and the V segment lost 5 bases, leaving 8 bases of the junction unmatched. There are 16 residues in the CDR3. Germline lookup yields CDR1 MDHEN and CDR2 SYDVKM.

This clonotype was seen many times. This chain connects TRBV15 to TRBJ2-2; the match to TRBD1 covers 8 bases. Trimming removed 7 bases from V and 4 bases from J; junction bases left unmatched: 5. From germline, CDR1 is LNHNV and CDR2 YYDKDF (reference sequence). The CDR3 has 14 amino acids. CDR3 sequence (DNA): TGTGCCACCACCCGGGACAGGACCACCGGGGAGCTGTTTTTT. This translates into CATTRDRTTGELFF.

In its sample, this clonotype was seen many times. The chain has TRBV7-9 and TRBJ1-2, with D unclear. In germline, CDR1 is SEHNR, CDR2 FQNEAQ (reference sequence). This CDR3 is built from 13 residues. V was cut by 9 bases and J by 8 bases, with 19 bases left in between. CDR3 DNA: TGTGCCAGTACCAGGTCGGGTGCGAACGGCTACACCTTC. It codes for CASTRSGANGYTF.

V is TRBV14 and J is TRBJ2-2; D tentatively fits TRBD1 or TRBD2 (6 bases each). This CDR3 comprises 15 residues. Germline values: CDR1 SGHDN, CDR2 FVKESK. Trimming took off 2 bases at V and 5 bases at J, with 12 bases between the two ends. The CDR3 region has the DNA TGTGCCAGCAGCCAATTTCCGGGGGCAACCGGGGAGCTGTTTTTT. It codes for CASSQFPGATGELFF.

The sample holds many counts of this clonotype. This chain connects TRBV5-1 to TRBJ2-5, with 7 bases lining up with TRBD2. CDR1 is SGHRS, CDR2 YFSETQ, per germline. The CDR3 length is 18 residues. V shed 1 base, J shed 1 base, and the junction held 13 bases outside the gene matches. The CDR3 sequence is CASSLFGGGGGFQETQYF. The CDR3 nucleotides read TGCGCCAGCAGCTTGTTTGGTGGTGGCGGGGGTTTCCAAGAGACCCAGTACTTC.

The chain employs TRBV19 and TRBJ2-1; the match to TRBD2 covers 14 bases. Germline CDR1 LNHDA, CDR2 SQIVND (reference sequence). V was clipped by 4 bases and J by 12 bases; unmatched bases: 11. The CDR3 is made up of 16 amino acids. CDR3 in amino acids: CASSNLGTSGRIGQFF. Written as DNA, the CDR3 is TGTGCCAGTAGTAATCTAGGGACTAGCGGGAGAATAGGGCAGTTCTTC.

This clonotype was detected ten times or more. This sequence joins TRBV20-1 and TRBJ2-1; D possibly corresponds to TRBD2 (6 bases). This CDR3 has 15 residues. Germline-derived CDR1 and CDR2 are DFQATT and SNEGSKA (reference sequence). The V and J ends lost 3 bases and 0 bases respectively, with 12 bases between them. CDR3 DNA sequence: TGCAGTGCTAGCGGGAGCCCCCTCTCCTACAATGAGCAGTTCTTC. It codes for CSASGSPLSYNEQFF.

This clonotype was seen at least ten times. The chain carries TRBV20-1 and TRBJ2-7; D perhaps matches TRBD1 (5 bases). The V end lost 5 bases, the J end lost 4 bases, and 6 bases lay between the germline ends. The CDR3 is 10 residues long. The germline V gene encodes CDR1 DFQATT and CDR2 SNEGSKA (reference sequence). The CDR3 DNA is TGCAGTGCTGGACAATACGAGCAGTACTTC. This encodes CSAGQYEQYF.

This clonotype has more than one count but fewer than ten. The gene calls are TRBV6-4 and TRBJ1-1; tentatively, D is TRBD1 (5 bases). The CDR3 contains 14 residues. Trimming removed 7 bases at V and 4 bases at J, with 16 bases between. Germline CDR1 reads MRHNA; CDR2 reads SNTAGT. As DNA, the CDR3 is TGTGCCAGCAACACACAGGCGGGGGTCACTGAAGCTTTCTTT. Amino acid sequence: CASNTQAGVTEAFF.

This clonotype was counted ten times or more. This chain links TRBV6-1 with TRBJ1-6; no clear D. The germline gives CDR1 MNHNS, CDR2 SASEGT. V was cut by 6 bases and J by 0 bases, with 9 bases left in between. The CDR3 is made up of 15 amino acids. The CDR3 bases are TGTGCCAGCAGCCGCGGCCACTCCTATAATTCACCCCTCCACTTT. Its protein product is CASSRGHSYNSPLHF.

At least ten counts were recorded for this clonotype. This chain links TRBV18 with TRBJ2-3, with D perhaps matching TRBD1 (5 bases). The CDR3 covers 17 residues. V dropped 3 bases and J dropped 0 bases, with 16 bases sitting between them. The germline CDR1 and CDR2 sequences are KGHSH and LQKENI. CDR3 amino acids: CASSPDSALTSTDTQYF. CDR3 nucleotides: TGTGCCAGCTCACCTGACAGCGCACTCACTAGCACAGATACGCAGTATTTT.

This clonotype has ten or more counts. The chain carries TRBV15 and TRBJ2-5, with D possibly called TRBD1 or TRBD2 (5 bases each). Trimming removed 1 base from V and 5 bases from J, with 23 bases in between. The CDR3 has 18 residues. Germline CDR1 is LNHNV and CDR2 is YYDKDF (reference sequence). The CDR3 is CATSRGHRRDLGRETQYF. In DNA, the CDR3 is TGTGCCACCAGCAGAGGCCACCGCAGGGACCTGGGGCGGGAGACCCAGTACTTC.

The CDR3 nucleotides are TGTGCCAGCAGTTACGCCAGGGTGAGCCAATGGCCCCAGCATTTT. It is translated as CASSYARVSQWPQHF. The V gene is TRBV6-5, the J gene TRBJ1-5; maybe TRBD1 (5 bases). Germline CDR1 and CDR2: MNHEY and SVGAGI. The CDR3 is 15 residues long. V lost 2 bases and J lost 9, with 17 bases in between.

This clonotype was counted at least ten times. DNA for the CDR3: TGTGCCACCAGCAGAGGAATACGGACAGGGGCTCTTCGCACAGATACGCAGTATTTT. Residues: CATSRGIRTGALRTDTQYF. The gene calls are TRBV15 and TRBJ2-3; 9 nucleotides align to TRBD1. After removal of 1 base from V and 1 base from J, the junction contained 12 bases not matched to a gene. The V gene's germline CDR1 is LNHNV and CDR2 YYDKDF (reference sequence). This CDR3 has 19 amino acids.